Many counts were recorded for the clone carrying this T cell receptor (beta chain). What it binds is not known. The CDR3 is made up of 14 amino acids. V was cut by 10 bases and J by 1 base, with 15 bases left in between. CDR1 is MNHNS and CDR2 is SASEGT in the germline V gene. This sample was included in a study of T cells in Graves' hyperthyroidism and ophthalmopathy. Study-level points and caveats: In simple terms, a model built on 13 V-J features told ophthalmopathy apart from stable hyperthyroidism.

Amplified regions were TCR beta CDR3 sequences from RNA transcripts. HTBI primers were the set used in a first-round RT-PCR of the TCR CDR3. One entry per CDR3 protein, called by TCRdb with MiXCR from the multiplex PCR reads. The sample lists 350,000 to 500,000 distinct CDR3 sequences, approximately 13% occurring once. Uncontrolled infection, other autoimmune disease, pregnancy or lactation led to exclusion. Diagnosis relied on clinical symptoms, serum thyroxine and TRAb, thyroid ultrasound and orbital computed tomography. It was 10 ml of fresh peripheral blood that supplied the PBMCs. The rearrangement links TRBV6-1 to TRBJ2-3; TRBD1 is a possible D gene (6 bases). This receptor was taken from a woman under 30 with Graves' hyperthyroidism. The sequencing input was blood. CDR3 sequence (DNA): TGTGCCACGGCTTTTGAGGGGGGCACAGATACGCAGTATTTT. Amino acid sequence: CATAFEGGTDTQYF.